This TCR beta chain derives from a study of T-cell memory formation after mild COVID-19. Study context: Across donors, TCR clusters were largely donor specific.

Only a few counts were recorded for this clonotype. The V and J ends lost 4 bases and 1 base respectively, with 12 bases between them. Germline values: CDR1 SGHNT, CDR2 YYREEE (reference sequence). This CDR3 region has 15 residues. TCRdb redid the calling of the 5' RACE reads with MiXCR, one entry per CDR3 protein. Here the sample spans about 82,000 distinct CDR3 sequences, more than 12% being singletons. Sample: PBMCs or a T cell subset sorted from them (not recorded which). This rearrangement joins TRBV5-4 to TRBJ2-1, with no clear D. This receptor was identified in a man aged 18 to 35 who had mild COVID-19 (a few samples of this study predate the infection). Cell type and time point are not known. In nucleotides, the CDR3 is TGTGCCAGCAGCACCGAGCCAGGTTCCTACAATGAGCAGTTCTTC. Its protein is CASSTEPGSYNEQFF.